This T cell receptor beta chain was captured in a study of T cells in Graves' hyperthyroidism and ophthalmopathy. Study results and limitations: In the analysis, a 13 V-J model separated ophthalmopathy from stable hyperthyroidism.

Only a few counts were recorded for this clonotype. Antigen unknown. The TCR beta CDR3 regions underwent amplification using RNA transcripts as the source. The primer set for the first-round RT-PCR of the TCR CDR3 was HTBI. Via MiXCR, TCRdb re-called the multiplex PCR reads, giving one row per CDR3 protein. Among around 350,000 distinct CDR3 sequences, about 12% were seen once, and the ten largest hold 9.2%. The clonotype comes from a woman between 18 and 29 years old with Graves' hyperthyroidism. The sample taken for sequencing was blood.

Here the CDR3 DNA reads TGTGCCAGCAGTGAATTGGGATGGGGTTCGAACACCGGGGAGCTGTTTTTT. This translates into CASSELGWGSNTGELFF. The V call is TRBV25-1, the J call TRBJ2-2, with D hard to call. The germline gives CDR1 MGHDK, CDR2 SYGVNS. The CDR3 is 17 residues long. V lost 1 base, J lost 0 bases, and 12 bases lay in between. Together with reference TRBV25-1 and TRBJ2-2, the CDR3 gives the full variable domain: EADIYQTPRYLVIGTGKKITLECSQTMGHDKMYWYQQDPGMELHLIHYSYGVNSTEKGDLSSESTVSRIRTEHFPLTLESARPSHTSQYLCASSELGWGSNTGELFFGEGSRLTVL.